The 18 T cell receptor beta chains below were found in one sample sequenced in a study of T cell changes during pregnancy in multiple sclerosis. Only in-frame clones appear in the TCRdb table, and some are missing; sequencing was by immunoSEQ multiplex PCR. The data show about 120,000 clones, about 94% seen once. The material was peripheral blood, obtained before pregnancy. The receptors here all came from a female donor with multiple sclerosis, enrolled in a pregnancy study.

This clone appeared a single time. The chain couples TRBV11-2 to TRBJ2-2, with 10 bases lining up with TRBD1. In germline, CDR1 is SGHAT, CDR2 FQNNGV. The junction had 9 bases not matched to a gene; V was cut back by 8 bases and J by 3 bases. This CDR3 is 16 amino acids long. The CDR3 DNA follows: TGTGCCAGCGGGGGACAGGGGAGTTCGCACACCGGGGAGCTGTTTTTT. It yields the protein CASGGQGSSHTGELFF.

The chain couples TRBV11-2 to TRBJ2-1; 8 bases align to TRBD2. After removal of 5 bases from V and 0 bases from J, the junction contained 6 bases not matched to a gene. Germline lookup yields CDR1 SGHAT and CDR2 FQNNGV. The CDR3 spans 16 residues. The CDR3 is CASSPLAGSSYNEQFF. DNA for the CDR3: TGTGCCAGCAGCCCGCTAGCGGGCAGCTCCTACAATGAGCAGTTCTTC.

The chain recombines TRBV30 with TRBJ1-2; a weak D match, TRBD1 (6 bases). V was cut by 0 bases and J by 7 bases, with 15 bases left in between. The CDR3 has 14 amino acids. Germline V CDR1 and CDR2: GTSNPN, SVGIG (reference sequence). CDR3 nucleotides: TGTGCCTGGAGTGTACTGGGGGCAGGGTCTGGCTACACCTTC. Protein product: CAWSVLGAGSGYTF.

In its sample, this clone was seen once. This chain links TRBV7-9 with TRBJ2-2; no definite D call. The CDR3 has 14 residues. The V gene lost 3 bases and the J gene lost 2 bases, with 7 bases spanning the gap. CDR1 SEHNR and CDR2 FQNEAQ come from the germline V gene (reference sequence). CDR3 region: CASSFFSNTGELFF. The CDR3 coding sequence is TGTGCCAGCAGCTTCTTCAGTAACACCGGGGAGCTGTTTTTT.

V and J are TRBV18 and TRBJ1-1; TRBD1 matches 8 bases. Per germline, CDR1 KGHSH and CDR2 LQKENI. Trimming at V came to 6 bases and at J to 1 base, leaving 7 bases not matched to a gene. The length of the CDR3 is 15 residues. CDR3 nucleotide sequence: TGTGCCAGCTCCTTGGACAGGGTCGAGAACACTGAAGCTTTCTTT. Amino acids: CASSLDRVENTEAFF.

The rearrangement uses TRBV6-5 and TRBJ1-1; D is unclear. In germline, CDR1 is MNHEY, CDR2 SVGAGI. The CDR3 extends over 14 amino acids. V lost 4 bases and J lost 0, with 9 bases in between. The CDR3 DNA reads TGTGCCAGCAGTTCAGCGTTAATGAACACTGAAGCTTTCTTT. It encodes CASSSALMNTEAFF.

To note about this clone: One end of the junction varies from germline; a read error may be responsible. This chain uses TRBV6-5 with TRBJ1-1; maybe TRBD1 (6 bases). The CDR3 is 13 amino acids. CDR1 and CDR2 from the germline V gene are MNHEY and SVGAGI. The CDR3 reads CAISTDRNTEAFF. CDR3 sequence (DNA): TGTGCCATCAGTACGGACAGAAACACTGAAGCTTTCTTT.

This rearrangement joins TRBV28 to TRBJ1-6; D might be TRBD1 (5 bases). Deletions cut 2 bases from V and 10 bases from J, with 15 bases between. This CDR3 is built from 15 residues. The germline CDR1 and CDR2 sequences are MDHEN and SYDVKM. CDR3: CASSLIGQGRSPLHF. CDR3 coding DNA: TGTGCCAGCAGTTTAATCGGGCAGGGTCGATCACCCCTCCACTTT.

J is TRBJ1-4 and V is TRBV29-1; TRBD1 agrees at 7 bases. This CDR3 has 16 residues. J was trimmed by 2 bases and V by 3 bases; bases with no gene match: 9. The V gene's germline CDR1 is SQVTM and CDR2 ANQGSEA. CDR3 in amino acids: CSVEGATGQTNEKLFF. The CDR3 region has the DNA TGCAGCGTTGAGGGGGCGACGGGACAGACTAATGAAAAACTGTTTTTT.

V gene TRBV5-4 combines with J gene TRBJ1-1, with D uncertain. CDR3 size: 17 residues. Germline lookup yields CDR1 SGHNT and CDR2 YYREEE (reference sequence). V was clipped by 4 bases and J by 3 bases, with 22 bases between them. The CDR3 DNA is TGTGCCAGCAGCATTGGCGGAGGGATGCGCGGGGACACTGAAGCTTTCTTT. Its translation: CASSIGGGMRGDTEAFF.

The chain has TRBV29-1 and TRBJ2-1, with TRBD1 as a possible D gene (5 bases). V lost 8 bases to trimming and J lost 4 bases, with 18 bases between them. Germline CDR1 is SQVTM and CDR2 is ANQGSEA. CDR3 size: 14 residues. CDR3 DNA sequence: TGCAGCACATACATACCCCAGGGATACAATGAGCAGTTCTTC. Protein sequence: CSTYIPQGYNEQFF.

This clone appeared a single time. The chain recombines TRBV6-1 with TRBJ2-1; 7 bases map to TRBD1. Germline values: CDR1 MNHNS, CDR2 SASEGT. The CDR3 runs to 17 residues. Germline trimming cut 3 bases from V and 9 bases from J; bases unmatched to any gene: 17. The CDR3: CASSDRSSQQGSGEQFF. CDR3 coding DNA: TGTGCCAGCAGTGATAGGAGTTCTCAACAGGGGTCTGGTGAGCAGTTCTTC.

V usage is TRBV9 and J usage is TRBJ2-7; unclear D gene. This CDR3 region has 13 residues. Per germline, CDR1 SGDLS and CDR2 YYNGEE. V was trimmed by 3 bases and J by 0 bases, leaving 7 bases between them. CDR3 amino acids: CASSGQASYEQYF. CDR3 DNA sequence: TGTGCCAGCAGCGGTCAGGCCTCCTACGAGCAGTACTTC.

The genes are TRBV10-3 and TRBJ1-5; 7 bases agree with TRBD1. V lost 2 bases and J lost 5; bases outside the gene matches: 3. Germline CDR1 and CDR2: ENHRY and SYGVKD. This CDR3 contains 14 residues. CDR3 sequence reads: CAISEGTDYQPQHF. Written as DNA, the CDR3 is TGTGCCATCAGTGAGGGGACAGATTATCAGCCCCAGCATTTT.

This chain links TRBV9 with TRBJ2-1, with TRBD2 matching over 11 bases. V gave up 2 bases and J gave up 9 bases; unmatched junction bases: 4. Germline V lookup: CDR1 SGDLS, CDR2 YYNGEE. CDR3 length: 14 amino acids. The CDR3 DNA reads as TGTGCCAGCAGCGTTAGCGGGGGGGCCTCTGAGCAGTTCTTC. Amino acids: CASSVSGGASEQFF.

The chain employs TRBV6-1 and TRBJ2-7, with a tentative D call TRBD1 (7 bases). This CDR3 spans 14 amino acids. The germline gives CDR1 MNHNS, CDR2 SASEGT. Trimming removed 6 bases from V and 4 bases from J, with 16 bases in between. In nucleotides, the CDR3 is TGTGCCAGCAGGGGATACAGGGGACTGTACGAGCAGTACTTC. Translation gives CASRGYRGLYEQYF.

CDR3 DNA: TGTGCCACCAGCAGAGCAGGACACAAAAACTATGGCTACACCTTC. Protein: CATSRAGHKNYGYTF. This chain uses TRBV15 with TRBJ1-2; tentative D call: TRBD1 (5 bases). Deletions cut 1 base from V and 2 bases from J, with 11 bases between. CDR1 and CDR2 from the germline V gene are LNHNV and YYDKDF (reference sequence). The CDR3 has 15 residues.

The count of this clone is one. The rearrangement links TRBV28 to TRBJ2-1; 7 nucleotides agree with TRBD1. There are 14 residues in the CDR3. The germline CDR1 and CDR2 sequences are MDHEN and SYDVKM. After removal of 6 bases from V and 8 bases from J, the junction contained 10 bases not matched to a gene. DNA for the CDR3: TGTGCCAGCAGCCAACACGGGACAGCCTATGAGCAGTTCTTC. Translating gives CASSQHGTAYEQFF.